These 11 T cell receptor beta chains were sequenced from one sample in a study of T-cell memory formation after mild COVID-19. TCRdb passed the 5' RACE reads through MiXCR, listing each CDR3 protein once. This sample has approximately 100,000 distinct CDR3 sequences, with 20% to 30% found just once. The sample consisted of PBMCs or a T cell subset sorted from them (not recorded which). The receptor set was obtained from a man aged 18 to 30 who had mild COVID-19 (a few samples of this study predate the infection). Cell type and time point are not known.

This clonotype was recorded a few times. The chain combines TRBV9 with TRBJ2-3, with 8 bases aligning to TRBD2. The CDR3 totals 16 residues. The V and J ends lost 4 bases and 2 bases, in that order; junction bases with no gene match: 9. Germline V gene lookup returns CDR1 SGDLS and CDR2 YYNGEE. CDR3 residues: CASSLYGLATTDTQYF. The DNA for the CDR3 is TGTGCCAGCAGCTTATACGGACTAGCTACCACAGATACGCAGTATTTT.

This clonotype showed up just a few times. The rearrangement joins TRBV28 to TRBJ1-5; TRBD1 matches at 10 bases. With V trimmed by 5 bases and J by 6 bases, 7 bases remained unmatched. The CDR3 totals 15 residues. Germline values: CDR1 MDHEN, CDR2 SYDVKM. The CDR3 region has the DNA TGTGCCAGCAGTAAGGACAGGGGGGTCGGTCAGCCCCAGCATTTT. Translated, it gives CASSKDRGVGQPQHF.

This clonotype was recorded a few times. This chain uses TRBV7-3 with TRBJ2-2, with D unclear. Trimming removed 5 bases from V and 6 bases from J, with 7 bases in between. The length of the CDR3 is 12 residues. Germline CDR1 reads SGHTA; CDR2 reads FQGTGA. CDR3 region: CASSPVSGELFF. The CDR3, as DNA: TGTGCCAGCAGCCCGGTCTCCGGGGAGCTGTTTTTT.

This clonotype turned up a few times. The chain combines TRBV11-2 with TRBJ2-2, with D hard to call. CDR3 size: 12 residues. V was shortened by 10 bases and J by 6 bases, with 12 bases between the two germline ends. The germline gives CDR1 SGHAT, CDR2 FQNNGV. CDR3 amino acids: CATQGMPGELFF. The CDR3 DNA follows: TGTGCCACCCAAGGAATGCCCGGGGAGCTGTTTTTT. Combining the CDR3 with reference TRBV11-2 and TRBJ2-2 gives the whole variable domain EAGVAQSPRYKIIEKRQSVAFWCNPISGHATLYWYQQILGQGPKLLIQFQNNGVVDDSQLPKDRFSAERLKGVDSTLKIQPAKLEDSAVYLCATQGMPGELFFGEGSRLTVL.

The V call is TRBV5-4, the J call TRBJ2-6, with TRBD2 identical over 8 bases. V shed 3 bases, J shed 2 bases, and the junction held 7 bases outside the gene matches. Per germline, CDR1 SGHNT and CDR2 YYREEE (reference sequence). CDR3 length: 17 amino acids. The CDR3 DNA follows: TGTGCCAGCAGCTCGTGGGGACTAGAGCCTGGGGCCAACGTCCTGACTTTC. This encodes CASSSWGLEPGANVLTF. Based on the CDR3 plus reference TRBV5-4 and TRBJ2-6, the full variable domain is ETGVTQSPTHLIKTRGQQVTLRCSSQSGHNTVSWYQQALGQGPQFIFQYYREEENGRGNFPPRFSGLQFPNYSSELNVNALELDDSALYLCASSSWGLEPGANVLTFGAGSRLTVL.

This clonotype has only a few counts. The V call is TRBV9, the J call TRBJ1-1; TRBD1 matches at 7 bases. CDR1 is SGDLS and CDR2 is YYNGEE in the germline V gene. This CDR3 is built from 14 residues. With 2 bases clipped from V and 2 bases from J, the junction kept 3 bases outside the gene matches. The CDR3 bases are TGTGCCAGCAGCGTGACAGGGACTAACACTGAAGCTTTCTTT. Protein sequence: CASSVTGTNTEAFF.

This rearrangement joins TRBV29-1 to TRBJ1-1, with D unclear. This CDR3 region has 11 residues. Looked up from germline, CDR1 is SQVTM and CDR2 is ANQGSEA. V lost 4 bases to trimming and J lost 0 bases, with 3 bases between them. The CDR3 reads CSVALNTEAFF. CDR3 sequence (DNA): TGCAGCGTTGCTTTGAACACTGAAGCTTTCTTT. Drawing the rest from reference TRBV29-1 and TRBJ1-1, the complete variable domain is SAVISQKPSRDICQRGTSLTIQCQVDSQVTMMFWYRQQPGQSLTLIATANQGSEATYESGFVIDKFPISRPNLTFSTLTVSNMSPEDSSIYLCSVALNTEAFFGQGTRLTVV.

V is TRBV7-9 and J is TRBJ2-3, with 8 positions matching TRBD2. Germline V gene data show CDR1 as SEHNR and CDR2 as FQNEAQ (reference sequence). The CDR3 totals 15 residues. J was trimmed by 4 bases and V by 1 base; bases with no gene match: 4. The CDR3 bases are TGTGCCAGCAGCTTAGTCGGGGGGGACGCAGATACGCAGTATTTT. Translating it yields CASSLVGGDADTQYF.

The chain links TRBV24-1 to TRBJ1-1, with a weak D call TRBD1 (5 bases). In germline, CDR1 is KGHDR, CDR2 SFDVKD. The CDR3 contains 16 residues. Trimming removed 3 bases at V and 4 bases at J, with 17 bases between. The CDR3 nucleotides are TGTGCCACCAGTGATCCCGGGACCAGGGCGGGCACTGAAGCTTTCTTT. This sequence encodes CATSDPGTRAGTEAFF.

The CDR3 region is CASSFGGEGYTF. DNA for the CDR3: TGTGCCAGCAGTTTCGGGGGAGAAGGCTACACCTTC. The chain is built from TRBV28 and TRBJ1-2, with D maybe TRBD1 (5 bases). Germline CDR1 reads MDHEN; CDR2 reads SYDVKM. Trimming left V 3 bases short and J 8 bases short, with 10 bases between. There are 12 residues in the CDR3.

The chain is built from TRBV7-2 and TRBJ2-1; D tentatively fits TRBD1 or TRBD2 (7 bases each). The CDR3 totals 14 residues. The V end was cut by 7 bases, the J end by 9 bases, with 19 bases between. From germline, CDR1 is SGHTA and CDR2 FQGNSA. Here the CDR3 DNA reads TGTGCCAGCACCCGAGGCAGGGGGGGTAGTGAGCAGTTCTTC. Translating it yields CASTRGRGGSEQFF.